Below, 20 T cell receptor beta chains from the same sample are listed, as sequenced in a study of human T cells and chemical hapten exposure. TCRdb fed the RACE reads into MiXCR, producing one record per CDR3 protein. Among more than 95,000 distinct CDR3 sequences listed, less than 35% were seen once. The time point here: patch test 3, about 24 weeks after DPC sensitization. Regarding treatment: therapeutic diphenylcyclopropenone sensitization with weekly scalp DPC. Here the sequenced sample was whole blood, taken in connection with sensitization to the hapten diphenylcyclopropenone (DPC). These TCRs come from a man between 35 and 55 years old with alopecia areata. Some clones in this sample may be carry-over from other donors' samples.

This clonotype was counted only a few times. V is TRBV6-4 and J is TRBJ1-1; maybe TRBD1 (5 bases). The CDR3 is 15 residues long. The germline CDR1 and CDR2 sequences are MRHNA and SNTAGT. V lost 0 bases and J lost 4, with 12 bases in between. The CDR3 region has the DNA TGTGCCAGCAGTGACTCCCACGGGGCGGGCACTGAAGCTTTCTTT. Protein sequence: CASSDSHGAGTEAFF.

The sample holds a few counts of this clonotype. This chain joins TRBV20-1 and TRBJ2-7; D perhaps matches TRBD2 (5 bases). Germline values: CDR1 DFQATT, CDR2 SNEGSKA (reference sequence). This CDR3 has 14 amino acids. V lost 2 bases to trimming and J lost 0 bases, with 11 bases between them. The CDR3 DNA is TGCAGTGCTAGACAATTGGGAGACTCCTACGAGCAGTACTTC. Residues: CSARQLGDSYEQYF.

This chain connects TRBV18 to TRBJ1-1; D is unclear. Germline lookup yields CDR1 KGHSH and CDR2 LQKENI. V lost 4 bases to trimming and J lost 1 base, with 4 bases between them. This CDR3 has 12 residues. Written as DNA, the CDR3 is TGTGCCAGCTCACTGGGGAACACTGAAGCTTTCTTT. This sequence encodes CASSLGNTEAFF.

This chain links TRBV4-1 with TRBJ2-3, with 8 bases matching TRBD1. The V segment lost 6 bases and the J segment 3 bases; nucleotides outside the gene matches: 8. CDR1 and CDR2 from the germline V gene are MGHRA and YSYEKL. There are 15 residues in the CDR3. The CDR3 DNA sequence: TGCGCCAGCAGTCCCGGCAGGGGGCCTACAGATACGCAGTATTTT. It translates to CASSPGRGPTDTQYF.

This rearrangement joins TRBV7-6 to TRBJ2-1, with D possibly TRBD1 on 5 matching bases. Trimming cost V 5 bases and J 5 bases, with 13 bases left between them. Per germline, CDR1 SGHVS and CDR2 FNYEAQ. This CDR3 has 14 amino acids. CDR3 nucleotides: TGTGCCAGCAGCCTGGGGCACCTCGACAATGAGCAGTTCTTC. The encoded protein is CASSLGHLDNEQFF. Full variable domain (remainder filled in from reference TRBV7-6 and TRBJ2-1): GAGVSQSPRYKVTKRGQDVALRCDPISGHVSLYWYRQALGQGPEFLTYFNYEAQQDKSGLPNDRFSAERPEGSISTLTIQRTEQRDSAMYRCASSLGHLDNEQFFGPGTRLTVL.

The V call is TRBV6-4, the J call TRBJ1-1, with TRBD1 as a possible D gene (6 bases). CDR1 is MRHNA, CDR2 SNTAGT, per germline. The CDR3 is 13 residues long. V gave up 3 bases and J gave up 5 bases, with 10 bases separating them. The CDR3 DNA reads as TGTGCCAGCAGTGAGGGCAGGGGAACTGAAGCTTTCTTT. This codes for CASSEGRGTEAFF.

The chain employs TRBV5-1 and TRBJ1-4, with a weak D call TRBD1 (6 bases). The CDR3 is 15 residues long. V shed 0 bases and J shed 8 bases, with 14 bases lying between them. CDR1 is SGHRS, CDR2 YFSETQ, per germline. The CDR3 DNA reads TGCGCCAGCAGCTTGGAGTGGGGGCGCAGAGAAAAACTGTTTTTT. Translation gives CASSLEWGRREKLFF. Combining the CDR3 with reference TRBV5-1 and TRBJ1-4 gives the whole variable domain KAGVTQTPRYLIKTRGQQVTLSCSPISGHRSVSWYQQTPGQGLQFLFEYFSETQRNKGNFPGRFSGRQFSNSRSEMNVSTLELGDSALYLCASSLEWGRREKLFFGSGTQLSVL.

This chain connects TRBV28 to TRBJ2-7, with D uncertain. Germline V gene data show CDR1 as MDHEN and CDR2 as SYDVKM. Trimming pared 6 bases from V and 6 bases from J, leaving 12 bases between. The CDR3 totals 12 residues. CDR3 nucleotide sequence: TGTGCCAGCAGCTTTCCACGTCGCGAGCAGTACTTC. It is translated as CASSFPRREQYF.

The chain carries TRBV12-3 or TRBV12-4 and TRBJ2-1, with D possibly being TRBD1 (5 bases). Trimming removed 6 bases from V and 6 bases from J, with 21 bases in between. The CDR3 contains 16 residues. The CDR3 bases are TGTGCCAGCAGCCCGAGCGCTAGGAAGCAGGGCAATGAGCAGTTCTTC. Amino acids: CASSPSARKQGNEQFF.

In its sample, this clonotype was seen a few times. This rearrangement joins TRBV20-1 to TRBJ1-2; D remains ambiguous. This CDR3 spans 13 amino acids. The V end was cut by 5 bases, the J end by 4 bases, with 14 bases between. Germline lookup yields CDR1 DFQATT and CDR2 SNEGSKA (reference sequence). The CDR3 sequence is CSAPDTGGYGYTF. The CDR3 coding sequence is TGCAGTGCTCCCGACACTGGAGGCTATGGCTACACCTTC.

The CDR3 loop is CASSRSPQGGLNTQYF. The CDR3 coding sequence is TGTGCCAGCAGCCGCAGTCCCCAAGGGGGCTTGAATACGCAGTATTTT. V gene TRBV3-1 combines with J gene TRBJ2-3; 7 nucleotides align to TRBD1. With V trimmed by 4 bases and J by 7 bases, 14 bases remained unmatched. The CDR3 is made up of 16 amino acids. Germline V gene lookup returns CDR1 LGHDT and CDR2 YNNKEL (reference sequence).

This clonotype was detected only a few times. J is TRBJ2-1 and V is TRBV25-1, with D perhaps matching TRBD1 (6 bases). From germline, CDR1 is MGHDK and CDR2 SYGVNS. CDR3 size: 15 residues. Trimming shortened V by 6 bases and J by 9 bases, and 21 bases separated the two germline ends. Written as DNA, the CDR3 is TGTGCCAGCAGGGATTCCGGGACACACCAGGCTGAGCAGTTCTTC. Its protein product is CASRDSGTHQAEQFF.

This clonotype was seen only a few times. The chain is built from TRBV6-1 and TRBJ2-3, with TRBD2 matching over 15 bases. The germline gives CDR1 MNHNS, CDR2 SASEGT. Unmatched junction bases numbered 7, after V lost 6 bases and J lost 0 bases. The CDR3 runs to 18 residues. The CDR3: CASRTGLAGGPSTDTQYF. Here the CDR3 DNA reads TGTGCCAGCAGGACAGGACTAGCGGGAGGGCCGAGCACAGATACGCAGTATTTT.

This clonotype was seen a handful of times. This sequence joins TRBV3-1 and TRBJ2-1; a weak D match, TRBD2 (6 bases). The V end was cut by 5 bases, the J end by 7 bases, with 15 bases between. The length of the CDR3 is 14 residues. Germline V gives CDR1 LGHDT, CDR2 YNNKEL (reference sequence). CDR3 coding DNA: TGTGCCAGCAGCTCACGGACGGAGGGGAATGAGCAGTTCTTC. Protein sequence: CASSSRTEGNEQFF.

The rearrangement links TRBV28 to TRBJ1-1, with TRBD1 identical over 8 bases. Trimming cost V 3 bases and J 3 bases; bases outside gene matches: 3. From germline, CDR1 is MDHEN and CDR2 SYDVKM. The CDR3 consists of 14 residues. CDR3 sequence (DNA): TGTGCCAGCAGTTTGTTACAGGGGGACACTGAAGCTTTCTTT. The encoded protein is CASSLLQGDTEAFF.

CDR3 coding DNA: TGCAGTGCTAGACCTCCGGGCGGACCCACAGATACGCAGTATTTT. Residues: CSARPPGGPTDTQYF. The rearrangement uses TRBV20-1 and TRBJ2-3; D not certain. The germline gives CDR1 DFQATT, CDR2 SNEGSKA (reference sequence). CDR3 length: 15 residues. V was clipped by 2 bases and J by 2 bases, with 14 bases between them.

This clonotype was seen a few times. The genes are TRBV6-2 or TRBV6-3 and TRBJ2-3; no clear D. This CDR3 is 14 amino acids long. The germline V gene encodes CDR1 MNHEY and CDR2 SVGEGT. Trimming stripped 2 bases from V and 0 bases from J, with 6 bases between. The chain's CDR3 is CASSYELSTDTQYF. CDR3 nucleotide sequence: TGTGCCAGCAGTTACGAGTTAAGCACAGATACGCAGTATTTT.

The V and J genes are TRBV5-1 and TRBJ2-1; 7 bases fit TRBD2. The CDR3 is 15 amino acids. Losses at the gene ends were 4 bases for V and 3 bases for J; bases not matched to a gene: 7. Per germline, CDR1 SGHRS and CDR2 YFSETQ. The CDR3 DNA sequence: TGCGCCAGCAGCCCAGGGAGGGGCGACTACAATGAGCAGTTCTTC. Its translation is CASSPGRGDYNEQFF. Looking up the rest from reference TRBV5-1 and TRBJ2-1 gives the full variable domain: KAGVTQTPRYLIKTRGQQVTLSCSPISGHRSVSWYQQTPGQGLQFLFEYFSETQRNKGNFPGRFSGRQFSNSRSEMNVSTLELGDSALYLCASSPGRGDYNEQFFGPGTRLTVL.

This chain links TRBV7-9 with TRBJ2-5; TRBD2 agrees at 16 bases. CDR1 and CDR2 from the germline V gene are SEHNR and FQNEAQ (reference sequence). The J segment lost 4 bases and the V segment lost 5 bases, leaving 4 bases of the junction unmatched. This CDR3 spans 16 amino acids. The CDR3: CASSIGTSGRGETQYF. The CDR3 DNA sequence: TGTGCCAGCAGCATCGGGACTAGCGGGAGGGGAGAGACCCAGTACTTC.

This clonotype came up a few times. J is TRBJ2-7 and V is TRBV7-8, with TRBD1 matching 9 bases. The trim removed 3 bases at V and 4 bases at J, leaving 4 bases unmatched. Germline-derived CDR1 and CDR2 are SGHVS and FQNEAQ. The CDR3 extends over 14 amino acids. The CDR3 nucleotides are TGTGCCAGCAGCTTGGACAGGGGCAAATACGAGCAGTACTTC. Its protein is CASSLDRGKYEQYF.